This TCR beta chain is from a study of tumor-infiltrating lymphocytes in primary liver carcinoma. Germline-derived CDR1 and CDR2 are ENHRY and SYGVKD. This CDR3 has 14 amino acids. A remark on this clonotype: A junction end diverges from the germline sequence, so it may reflect a read error.

Reverse transcription of 500 ng total RNA with a constant-region primer produced TCR beta cDNA. Three nested multiplex PCR rounds, a slightly modified ARM-PCR, produced the libraries for TCR beta. TRBV1-TRBV30 forward primers paired with a C-beta reverse primer were used in the first two PCR rounds, which ran approximately 10 cycles each. MiXCR, run by TCRdb on the multiplex PCR reads, gives a single entry per CDR3 protein. The sample lists 48,000 or so distinct CDR3 sequences; about 80% were seen once. Taking about 18-31 mg of unsorted bulk tissue, the authors co-extracted RNA and DNA. Cases comprised patients with primary liver carcinoma who received surgical resection.

Material for sequencing was liver tumor tissue from sampling region 3. This sample's subset: tumor region T3, left-lateral pole. The sequence was obtained from a man aged 35 to 55 with primary liver carcinoma and hepatitis B virus infection. The chain links TRBV10-3 to TRBJ2-1; D may be TRBD2 (7 bases). CDR3 loop: CAMSDRGGGHEQFF. CDR3 DNA sequence: TGTGCCATGAGTGATAGAGGCGGGGGCCATGAGCAGTTCTTC.